This T cell receptor beta chain was documented in a study of blood T cell repertoires in COVID-19. Study information: Samples of COVID-19 (acute and convalescent) were obtained from the United States, Italy and Spain.

Some clones are missing from TCRdb's copy, which holds only in-frame ones; the method was immunoSEQ multiplex PCR. The sample shows around 240,000 clones, around 83% of them seen only once. The V gene's germline CDR1 is SGHVS and CDR2 FQNEAQ. V lost 5 bases and J lost 4; bases outside the gene matches: 14. The CDR3 sequence is 17 residues long. The clonotype originates from a middle-aged woman who had recovered from COVID-19. Sequencing used peripheral blood. This sequence joins TRBV7-8 and TRBJ1-2; 9 bases align to TRBD1. The DNA for the CDR3 is TGTGCCAGCAGCCGGAATAGACAGGGGGGAATCCTCTATGGCTACACCTTC. Its translation: CASSRNRQGGILYGYTF. Supplemented by reference TRBV7-8 and TRBJ1-2, the full variable domain reads GAGVSQSPRYKVAKRGQDVALRCDPISGHVSLFWYQQALGQGPEFLTYFQNEAQLDKSGLPSDRFFAERPEGSVSTLKIQRTQQEDSAVYLCASSRNRQGGILYGYTFGSGTRLTVV.